This is a list of T cell receptor beta chains from one sample in a study of blood T cell repertoires in COVID-19. The data were produced by immunoSEQ multiplex PCR, yet TCRdb's version contains in-frame clones alone and is incomplete. The sample includes 400,000 to 500,000 clones, about 88% of them seen just once. The sequenced material came from PBMCs or T cells enriched from blood (not recorded which). Receptors were obtained from a woman younger than 30 who had been exposed to COVID-19. Each CDR3 is given with its conserved first and last residue. D genes are given only for firm matches. Size tells how often a clone was seen (once, few, many) or the class of an expanded clone, and some rows leave it out.

v_gene	j_gene	abundance	d_gene	CDR3nt	CDR3aa
TRBV19	TRBJ1-6	.	TRBD1	TGTGCCAGTAGTCTACAGGGGATTCCCTATAATTCACCCCTCCACTTT	CASSLQGIPYNSPLHF
TRBV21-1	TRBJ2-7	few	.	TGTGCCAGCATCTTGGACGGGGGACGGTTCTCCTACGAGCAGTACTTC	CASILDGGRFSYEQYF
TRBV7-9	TRBJ1-6	.	.	TGTGCCAGCAGCTTAGCGCAGGGGAATTCACCCCTCCACTTT	CASSLAQGNSPLHF
TRBV28	TRBJ1-3	.	TRBD1	TGTGCCAGCAGGACAGGGCTCCCTGGAAACACCATATATTTT	CASRTGLPGNTIYF
TRBV9	TRBJ2-2	.	TRBD1	TGTGCCAGCAGCGTAGAGGAAGGGACAGAAATCCCCGGGGAGCTGTTTTTT	CASSVEEGTEIPGELFF
TRBV6-5	TRBJ1-2	.	TRBD1	TGTGCCAGCAGTTACTCAAACAGGGGAGTAGATGGCTACACCTTC	CASSYSNRGVDGYTF
TRBV10-3	TRBJ2-7	.	.	TGTGCCATCAGTGAGTCGGGCACCTACGAGCAGTACTTC	CAISESGTYEQYF
TRBV4-2	TRBJ2-7	.	TRBD1	TGTGCCAGCAGCCAAGAGGACAGGGCCTACGAGCAGTACTTC	CASSQEDRAYEQYF
TRBV10-2	TRBJ1-5	.	TRBD1	TGCGCCAGCAGTCAAGGACAGGCGGAACTCAATCAGCCCCAGCATTTT	CASSQGQAELNQPQHF
TRBV9	TRBJ2-7	.	TRBD2	TGTGCCAGCAGCGTAGGTTCTAGCGGAGGGGACGAGCAGTACTTC	CASSVGSSGGDEQYF
TRBV18	TRBJ2-2	once	TRBD1	TGTGCCAGCACAACAGGGGGCCGGGAGCTGTTTTTT	CASTTGGRELFF
TRBV14	TRBJ1-4	.	TRBD1	TGTGCCAGCAGCCAAGATCATCAGGGGGGACCACGCACTAATGAAAAACTGTTTTTT	CASSQDHQGGPRTNEKLFF
TRBV5-6	TRBJ2-7	.	.	TGTGCCAGCAGTCCTACAGGGTACTCCTACGAGCAGTACTTC	CASSPTGYSYEQYF
TRBV15	TRBJ2-1	.	TRBD2	TGTGCCACCAGCAGACCAAAAACTAGCGGGGGGATATACAATGAGCAGTTCTTC	CATSRPKTSGGIYNEQFF
TRBV19	TRBJ2-7	.	TRBD2	TGTGCCAGTAGCGTAGGACTAGCGGGAGTTCCATACGAGCAGTACTTC	CASSVGLAGVPYEQYF
TRBV19	TRBJ1-2	.	TRBD1	TGTGCCAGTAGTTGGGACAGGGGGCAATTTGGCTACACCTTC	CASSWDRGQFGYTF
TRBV18	TRBJ1-1	.	.	TGTGCCAGCTCACCGAGTGTAAACACTGAAGCTTTCTTT	CASSPSVNTEAFF
TRBV28	TRBJ1-3	few	.	TGTGCCAGCAGTTCGCCCCCAGGGTACTCTGGAAACACCATATATTTT	CASSSPPGYSGNTIYF
TRBV11-2	TRBJ2-3	once	.	TGTGCCAGCAGTCGTAGGGCTAGCTTAGATCGCCTGACGCAGTATTTT	CASSRRASLDRLTQYF
TRBV9	TRBJ2-3	.	TRBD1	TGTGCCAGCAGCGTGACAGGGTTGGATACGCAGTATTTT	CASSVTGLDTQYF
TRBV5-8	TRBJ2-3	.	TRBD1	TGTGCCAGCAGCGTAGACAGGGGGCGGGATACGCAGTATTTT	CASSVDRGRDTQYF
TRBV7-8	TRBJ1-1	.	.	TGTGCCAGCAGCTTTACAGGGATGAACACTGAAGCTTTCTTT	CASSFTGMNTEAFF